The clone carrying this TCR delta chain was counted between two and nine times. A read error is possible here, since a much larger clone lies one base away. This entry is derived from a study of gamma-delta chains in newborns, infants, children. Study-wide background: Polyclonal expansion of innate γδ T cells after birth follows microbial exposure.

TCRdb re-identified clones in the reads via CATT. The sample gives a few thousand delta-chain clones, over 9.5% of which show up once; about 10% is in the top ten. CDR1 and CDR2 from the germline V gene are GEAIGNYY and EKD. Unmatched junction bases numbered 17, after V lost 0 bases and J lost 6 bases. The CDR3 extends over 20 amino acids. This TCR was sampled from a child who was a newborn, infant or young child, either healthy, febrile or measles-vaccinated (not recorded which). The sequencing sample was made of blood. V gene TRDV2 combines with J gene TRDJ2; 11 positions agree with TRDD3. In DNA, the CDR3 is TGTGCCTGTGACACCGGGGGCTTGGGGGATACGCTGGGATGGTCAGCACAACTCTTCTTT. It codes for CACDTGGLGDTLGWSAQLFF.